A selection of T cell receptor beta chains follows, all from one sample in a study of CD8 T cells in ankylosing spondylitis. Via MiXCR, TCRdb re-called the 5' RACE reads, giving one row per CDR3 protein. The sample records some 140,000 distinct CDR3 sequences, 7% to 10% being singletons. Specimen: synovial fluid, either unsorted or a sorted T cell fraction (not recorded which). All receptors derive from a male donor with ankylosing spondylitis. CDR3s include the opening cysteine and the closing phenylalanine or tryptophan. Fields, in order: CDR3 DNA, CDR3 protein, D gene, V gene, clone size, J gene. The D gene is left open where the match is weak. The size field is filled for only some rows; it gives once, few, many or a size class.

CDR3nt: TGTGCCAGCAGTAGTCAAGAGGGTCAGCCCCAGCATTTT
CDR3aa: CASSSQEGQPQHF
d_gene: -
v_gene: TRBV6-1
abundance: -
j_gene: TRBJ1-5

CDR3nt: TGTGCCAGCACCCCCGCCGGCAGCGCTAACTATGGCTACACCTTC
CDR3aa: CASTPAGSANYGYTF
d_gene: -
v_gene: TRBV28
abundance: many
j_gene: TRBJ1-2

CDR3nt: TGCGCCAGCAGCCAAGGGAGGGACAGAGAGCAGTTCTTC
CDR3aa: CASSQGRDREQFF
d_gene: -
v_gene: TRBV4-3
abundance: many
j_gene: TRBJ2-1

CDR3nt: TGCAGTGCTAGAGACCCCCGTCGGGACAGACTCGAGCAGTACTTC
CDR3aa: CSARDPRRDRLEQYF
d_gene: TRBD1
v_gene: TRBV20-1
abundance: -
j_gene: TRBJ2-7

CDR3nt: TGTGCCATCAGTACCGACGTGGGAGAGACCCAGTACTTC
CDR3aa: CAISTDVGETQYF
d_gene: -
v_gene: TRBV10-3
abundance: few
j_gene: TRBJ2-5

CDR3nt: TGTGCCAGCTCACCACCTCCTCTGAGCGATGAGCAGTTCTTC
CDR3aa: CASSPPPLSDEQFF
d_gene: -
v_gene: TRBV18
abundance: few
j_gene: TRBJ2-1

CDR3nt: TGTGCCAGCATCACAGGGGTAAGCAATCAGCCCCAGCATTTT
CDR3aa: CASITGVSNQPQHF
d_gene: TRBD1
v_gene: TRBV6-1
abundance: many
j_gene: TRBJ1-5

CDR3nt: TGTGCCAGCAGTTACACACTAGCGGGGGCCTATGAGCAGTTCTTC
CDR3aa: CASSYTLAGAYEQFF
d_gene: TRBD2
v_gene: TRBV6-2/TRBV6-3
abundance: many
j_gene: TRBJ2-1

CDR3nt: TGTGCCAGCAGCCGACTAGCGGAACGCAATGAGCAGTTCTTC
CDR3aa: CASSRLAERNEQFF
d_gene: TRBD2
v_gene: TRBV3-1
abundance: many
j_gene: TRBJ2-1

CDR3nt: TGCGCCAGCAGCCAAGGTTTTGCGGGAGGGCCTGGCGAGCAGTACTTC
CDR3aa: CASSQGFAGGPGEQYF
d_gene: TRBD2
v_gene: TRBV4-3
abundance: many
j_gene: TRBJ2-7

CDR3nt: TGCAGTGCTAGAGATCTGGGGGGGCATAATCAGCCCCAGCATTTT
CDR3aa: CSARDLGGHNQPQHF
d_gene: -
v_gene: TRBV20-1
abundance: -
j_gene: TRBJ1-5

CDR3nt: TGTGCCAGCAGCTTAGGGGACAGGTCCCTATATGGCTACACCTTC
CDR3aa: CASSLGDRSLYGYTF
d_gene: TRBD1
v_gene: TRBV7-6
abundance: few
j_gene: TRBJ1-2

CDR3nt: TGTGCCAGCAGCTTAGAGTGGGCAGCAAGCTCTGGGGCCAACGTCCTGACTTTC
CDR3aa: CASSLEWAASSGANVLTF
d_gene: -
v_gene: TRBV7-8
abundance: -
j_gene: TRBJ2-6

CDR3nt: TGTGCCAGCAGCCCGAGGTACGAGCAGTACTTC
CDR3aa: CASSPRYEQYF
d_gene: -
v_gene: TRBV7-2
abundance: many
j_gene: TRBJ2-7

CDR3nt: TGTGCCAGCAGGCACGGAGGGCCGTCCTACAATGAGCAGTTCTTC
CDR3aa: CASRHGGPSYNEQFF
d_gene: -
v_gene: TRBV6-2/TRBV6-3
abundance: few
j_gene: TRBJ2-1

CDR3nt: TGTGCCAGCAGCTTAGCGGGAGGCGGCTACAATGAGCAGTTCTTC
CDR3aa: CASSLAGGGYNEQFF
d_gene: -
v_gene: TRBV11-1
abundance: few
j_gene: TRBJ2-1

CDR3nt: TGTGCCAGCTCACCACCGATGAGGAATACGGAGACCCAGTACTTC
CDR3aa: CASSPPMRNTETQYF
d_gene: -
v_gene: TRBV18
abundance: many
j_gene: TRBJ2-5

CDR3nt: TGTGCCAGCAGTCTCGGACTAGCGGGGGGGCCAACCAAAAACATTCAGTACTTC
CDR3aa: CASSLGLAGGPTKNIQYF
d_gene: TRBD2
v_gene: TRBV11-2
abundance: -
j_gene: TRBJ2-4

CDR3nt: TGCAGTGCCACTTTGGAGGGGGGCCGGCTGTTTTTT
CDR3aa: CSATLEGGRLFF
d_gene: -
v_gene: TRBV20-1
abundance: many
j_gene: TRBJ1-4

CDR3nt: TGTGCCAGCAGCCAAGTAGCCCCCGTTGGAAACACCATATATTTT
CDR3aa: CASSQVAPVGNTIYF
d_gene: -
v_gene: TRBV4-2
abundance: -
j_gene: TRBJ1-3

CDR3nt: TGCAGTGCTCCGACCCTCACGGGAGAGACCCAGTACTTC
CDR3aa: CSAPTLTGETQYF
d_gene: -
v_gene: TRBV20-1
abundance: many
j_gene: TRBJ2-5

CDR3nt: TGCGCCAGCAGGGCCTCGCTGAACACTGAAGCTTTCTTT
CDR3aa: CASRASLNTEAFF
d_gene: -
v_gene: TRBV5-1
abundance: many
j_gene: TRBJ1-1

CDR3nt: TGCGCCAGCAGCCAAGAAACGGGGAACTATGGCTACACCTTC
CDR3aa: CASSQETGNYGYTF
d_gene: -
v_gene: TRBV4-3
abundance: -
j_gene: TRBJ1-2

CDR3nt: TGCGCCAGCAGCTATGGACTAGCGGGAAACAATGAGCAGTTCTTC
CDR3aa: CASSYGLAGNNEQFF
d_gene: TRBD2
v_gene: TRBV4-3
abundance: many
j_gene: TRBJ2-1

CDR3nt: TGTGCCAGCAGCTTAAAACTGTCCCGAGCGGGCAATCAGCCCCAGCATTTT
CDR3aa: CASSLKLSRAGNQPQHF
d_gene: -
v_gene: TRBV7-2
abundance: few
j_gene: TRBJ1-5

CDR3nt: TGTGCCAGCAGCCCAGTTAGCGGGAGGTTATACAATGAGCAGTTCTTC
CDR3aa: CASSPVSGRLYNEQFF
d_gene: TRBD2
v_gene: TRBV7-8
abundance: many
j_gene: TRBJ2-1

CDR3nt: TGCGCCAGCAGCTTGGTTGCGGGAGGGCGATTGACGCAGTATTTT
CDR3aa: CASSLVAGGRLTQYF
d_gene: TRBD2
v_gene: TRBV5-1
abundance: -
j_gene: TRBJ2-3

CDR3nt: TGCAGTGCTAACCGAGCAGTCTCCTACGAGCAGTACTTC
CDR3aa: CSANRAVSYEQYF
d_gene: -
v_gene: TRBV20-1
abundance: -
j_gene: TRBJ2-7

CDR3nt: TGCAGTGCTCTGCGGGACAGGGTTCTTAATGAGCAGTTCTTC
CDR3aa: CSALRDRVLNEQFF
d_gene: TRBD1
v_gene: TRBV20-1
abundance: -
j_gene: TRBJ2-1

CDR3nt: TGTGCCAGTAGTACCGGGACAGGGGATGCAGATACGCAGTATTTT
CDR3aa: CASSTGTGDADTQYF
d_gene: TRBD1
v_gene: TRBV6-1
abundance: few
j_gene: TRBJ2-3

CDR3nt: TGTGCCAGCAGTTTATGGGACACTTCCTCTGGGGCCAACGTCCTGACTTTC
CDR3aa: CASSLWDTSSGANVLTF
d_gene: -
v_gene: TRBV28
abundance: many
j_gene: TRBJ2-6

CDR3nt: TGTGCCAGCAGTTTGGACAGTGGGCAGCCCCAGCATTTT
CDR3aa: CASSLDSGQPQHF
d_gene: -
v_gene: TRBV27
abundance: many
j_gene: TRBJ1-5

CDR3nt: TGTGCCAGCAGTTTGTTCGGACAGGGGGCCAATGAGCAGTTCTTC
CDR3aa: CASSLFGQGANEQFF
d_gene: TRBD1
v_gene: TRBV28
abundance: few
j_gene: TRBJ2-1

CDR3nt: TGCAGTGCTAGAGATACCGGGAGGGACACCGGGGAGCTGTTTTTT
CDR3aa: CSARDTGRDTGELFF
d_gene: TRBD2
v_gene: TRBV20-1
abundance: few
j_gene: TRBJ2-2

CDR3nt: TGCGCCAGCCTGGAGGGCGCTTCGATGTACAATGAGCAGTTCTTC
CDR3aa: CASLEGASMYNEQFF
d_gene: -
v_gene: TRBV5-1
abundance: -
j_gene: TRBJ2-1

CDR3nt: TGTGCCAGCAGCCTAGGGGGGCTCGGGCAGTTCTTC
CDR3aa: CASSLGGLGQFF
d_gene: -
v_gene: TRBV14
abundance: many
j_gene: TRBJ2-1

CDR3nt: TGTGCCAGCAGCGTAGCTGTGGGAGACATTCAGTACTTC
CDR3aa: CASSVAVGDIQYF
d_gene: -
v_gene: TRBV9
abundance: -
j_gene: TRBJ2-4

CDR3nt: TGTGCCAGCAGTTATCTGCGGGGGACAGGGTTATACGAGCAGTACTTC
CDR3aa: CASSYLRGTGLYEQYF
d_gene: TRBD1
v_gene: TRBV6-5
abundance: -
j_gene: TRBJ2-7

CDR3nt: TGTGCCAGCGTAACAGTCATGAACACTGAAGCTTTCTTT
CDR3aa: CASVTVMNTEAFF
d_gene: -
v_gene: TRBV21-1
abundance: few
j_gene: TRBJ1-1

CDR3nt: TGTGCCAGCAGCCCGGACGGATTCTATGGCTACACCTTC
CDR3aa: CASSPDGFYGYTF
d_gene: -
v_gene: TRBV3-1
abundance: many
j_gene: TRBJ1-2

CDR3nt: TGTGCCAGCAGCCGGTCGGTTAATGAAAAACTGTTTTTT
CDR3aa: CASSRSVNEKLFF
d_gene: -
v_gene: TRBV9
abundance: many
j_gene: TRBJ1-4

CDR3nt: TGCAGTGCCGGAGGCCAGGGAAGAAAATACGAGCAGTACTTC
CDR3aa: CSAGGQGRKYEQYF
d_gene: -
v_gene: TRBV20-1
abundance: many
j_gene: TRBJ2-7